The text below deals with one T cell receptor beta chain. The antigen remains unidentified. The data derive from a study of blood T cells in healthy people across ages. Study-level findings and limits: In the absence of known donor CMV status, changes in expanded clonotypes were possibly confounded. It was held that the diversity estimates obtained from one million T cells were underestimates. Per million T cells, TCR beta diversity dropped roughly linearly as age increased.

Next came a second PCR, run for about 6 to 11 cycles, which used a sample-barcoded 5' primer along with a J-beta primer mix. Using its own MiXCR run on the 5' RACE reads, TCRdb lists one record per CDR3 protein. Of about 1.7 million distinct CDR3 sequences detected, roughly 27% appear once; the ten largest clones hold less than 9.5%. Germline loops: CDR1 SGHTA, CDR2 FQGNSA. The CDR3 sequence is 16 residues long. The V and J ends lost 0 bases and 13 bases respectively, with 22 bases between them. This TCR was recovered from a woman in her 30s in good health. The sequenced sample was blood. This chain links TRBV7-2 with TRBJ2-4; D may be TRBD2 (6 bases). The CDR3 loop reads CASSLAPVSGQDTQYF. The DNA of the CDR3 is TGTGCCAGCAGCTTAGCGCCGGTCAGCGGGCAGGACACCCAGTACTTC.